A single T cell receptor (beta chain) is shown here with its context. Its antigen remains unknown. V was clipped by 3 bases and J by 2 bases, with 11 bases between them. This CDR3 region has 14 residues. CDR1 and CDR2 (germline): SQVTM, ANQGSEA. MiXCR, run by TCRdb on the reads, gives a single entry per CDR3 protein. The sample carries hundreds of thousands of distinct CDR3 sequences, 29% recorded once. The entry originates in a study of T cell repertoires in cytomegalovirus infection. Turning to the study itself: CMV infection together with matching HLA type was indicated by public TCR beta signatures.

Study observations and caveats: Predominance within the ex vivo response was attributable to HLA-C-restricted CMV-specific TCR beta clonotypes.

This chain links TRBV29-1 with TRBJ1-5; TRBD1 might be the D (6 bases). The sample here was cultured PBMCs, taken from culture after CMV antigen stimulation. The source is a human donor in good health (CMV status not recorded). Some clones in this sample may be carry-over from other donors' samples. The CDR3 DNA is TGCAGCGTTGATACAGGGAGTGGCAATCAGCCCCAGCATTTT. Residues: CSVDTGSGNQPQHF.